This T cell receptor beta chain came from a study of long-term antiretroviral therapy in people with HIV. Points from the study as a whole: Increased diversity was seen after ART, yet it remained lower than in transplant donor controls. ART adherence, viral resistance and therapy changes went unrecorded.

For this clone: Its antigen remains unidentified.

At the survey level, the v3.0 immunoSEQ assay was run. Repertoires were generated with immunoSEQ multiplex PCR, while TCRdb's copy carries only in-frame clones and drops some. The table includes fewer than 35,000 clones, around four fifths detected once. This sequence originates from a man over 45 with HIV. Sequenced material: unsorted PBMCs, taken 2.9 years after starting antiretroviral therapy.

The CDR3 sequence: CASSQDPLVFGDTEAFF. The CDR3 DNA is TGCGCCAGCAGCCAAGATCCGCTGGTCTTTGGGGACACTGAAGCTTTCTTT. The V call is TRBV4-1, the J call TRBJ1-1; D is unresolved. V lost 0 bases, J lost 3 bases, and 17 bases lay in between. The length of the CDR3 is 17 residues. CDR1 and CDR2 (germline): MGHRA, YSYEKL.